The sequence of this T cell receptor beta chain was determined in a study of T cells in Graves' hyperthyroidism and ophthalmopathy. Study conclusions and caveats: The majority of expanded thyroid clonotypes above 0.001 also appeared in blood.

RNA transcripts were the template for amplifying TCR beta CDR3 regions. Using the HTBI primer set, a first-round RT-PCR was run on the TCR CDR3. TCRdb re-called the multiplex PCR reads through MiXCR, storing one row per CDR3 protein. The sample records 300,000 to 400,000 distinct CDR3 sequences, about 14% being singletons. This clonotype has a count of ten or more. Antigen unknown. Extraction of PBMCs used 10 ml of fresh peripheral blood. The V and J ends lost 4 bases and 0 bases respectively, with 16 bases between them. CDR3 length equals 16 residues. Per the germline V gene, CDR1 is SGHKS and CDR2 is YYEKEE (reference sequence).

J is TRBJ1-1 and V is TRBV5-5, with D perhaps matching TRBD1 (6 bases). Sequenced material: blood. This TCR was sampled from a woman in her 30s with Graves' ophthalmopathy. CDR3 nucleotides: TGTGCCAGCAGCCGCCGAGGGGGGCGAATGAACACTGAAGCTTTCTTT. This codes for CASSRRGGRMNTEAFF.